This passage covers 17 T cell receptor beta chains from one sample sequenced in a study of blood T cell repertoires in COVID-19 (dated by TCRdb to the early 2020s). Receptor libraries were prepared by the immunoSEQ multiplex PCR assay. TCRdb's version of the immuneACCESS table is confined to in-frame rearrangements and falls short of the full clone set. An unresolved V gene accounts for under half of the shortfall where checked; the remainder is of unknown origin. Across this sample there are about 90,000 clones, with about 88% seen only once. The ten biggest clones cover approximately 1.2% of the sample. The sample was peripheral blood. The receptor source for this set is a man aged 80 or over with active or convalescent COVID-19.

The chain is built from TRBV30 and TRBJ1-4; maybe TRBD1 (5 bases). This CDR3 is built from 14 residues. The germline V gene encodes CDR1 GTSNPN and CDR2 SVGIG (reference sequence). Trimming left V 2 bases short and J 4 bases short, with 11 bases between. The CDR3 reads CAWSSRGGNEKLFF. The CDR3 DNA reads as TGTGCCTGGAGTTCCCGCGGGGGTAATGAAAAACTGTTTTTT.

The rearrangement uses TRBV4-1 and TRBJ2-7; 12 bases are shared with TRBD2. Germline-derived CDR1 and CDR2 are MGHRA and YSYEKL. CDR3 length equals 16 residues. V was pared by 4 bases and J by 9 bases, with 13 bases of the junction left unmatched. The DNA for the CDR3 is TGCGCCAGCAGCCTCCTTAGACTAGCGGGAGTACAAGTGCAGTACTTC. The encoded protein is CASSLLRLAGVQVQYF.

The V gene is TRBV9, the J gene TRBJ2-2; D gene unclear. The CDR3 has 15 residues. Germline values: CDR1 SGDLS, CDR2 YYNGEE. The germline V and J ends were trimmed by 0 bases and 3 bases, with 9 bases remaining between them. CDR3 amino acids: CASSVVGTHTGELFF. The CDR3 region has the DNA TGTGCCAGCAGCGTAGTGGGCACCCACACCGGGGAGCTGTTTTTT. The full variable domain, completed using reference TRBV9 and TRBJ2-2, is DSGVTQTPKHLITATGQRVTLRCSPRSGDLSVYWYQQSLDQGLQFLIQYYNGEERAKGNILERFSAQQFPDLHSELNLSSLELGDSALYFCASSVVGTHTGELFFGEGSRLTVL.

This chain links TRBV30 with TRBJ1-3, with 7 positions matching TRBD1. The CDR3 spans 13 residues. Trimming removed 3 bases from V and 3 bases from J; junction bases left unmatched: 2. Looked up from germline, CDR1 is GTSNPN and CDR2 is SVGIG (reference sequence). This CDR3 is CAWRHRGGNTIYF. In DNA form, the CDR3 reads TGTGCCTGGAGGCACAGGGGTGGAAACACCATATATTTT.

This clone was seen just once. The genes are TRBV7-2 and TRBJ2-7; 12 bases are shared with TRBD2. The CDR3 spans 16 residues. V lost 2 bases and J lost 6; bases outside the gene matches: 8. The germline V gene has CDR1 SGHTA and CDR2 FQGNSA. The CDR3 region has the DNA TGTGCCAGCAGCTTAACTAGCGGGAGGCGAGGGGGCGAGCAGTACTTC. It is translated as CASSLTSGRRGGEQYF.

The CDR3, as DNA: TGTGCCAGCAGTACCTTCGGAGGCATCTACGAGCAGTACTTC. This gives the protein CASSTFGGIYEQYF. The chain links TRBV28 to TRBJ2-7, with D perhaps matching TRBD2 (5 bases). The CDR3 spans 14 residues. Trimming left V 5 bases short and J 3 bases short, with 14 bases between. The germline V gene has CDR1 MDHEN and CDR2 SYDVKM.

This clone appeared a few times. This sample also contains other DNA sequences that code for the same CDR3. This sequence joins TRBV5-1 and TRBJ2-5, with 12 bases aligning to TRBD2. V gave up 2 bases and J gave up 2 bases; unmatched junction bases: 1. Germline assignment: CDR1 SGHRS and CDR2 YFSETQ. This CDR3 is built from 15 residues. The CDR3: CASSLLAGGQETQYF. Written as DNA, the CDR3 is TGCGCCAGCAGCTTACTAGCGGGAGGACAAGAGACCCAGTACTTC.

The rearrangement joins TRBV19 to TRBJ2-5, with 10 bases that match TRBD1. The CDR3 length is 16 residues. J was trimmed by 5 bases and V by 3 bases; bases with no gene match: 9. CDR1 is LNHDA and CDR2 is SQIVND in the germline V gene (reference sequence). CDR3 protein: CASSIVPGQGFETQYF. CDR3 coding DNA: TGTGCCAGTAGTATCGTCCCGGGACAGGGGTTCGAGACCCAGTACTTC.

The sample holds a few counts of this clone. The chain recombines TRBV5-1 with TRBJ1-1; D uncertain. Trimming stripped 0 bases from V and 0 bases from J, with 9 bases between. This CDR3 has 15 residues. The V gene's germline CDR1 is SGHRS and CDR2 YFSETQ. The CDR3, as DNA: TGCGCCAGCAGCTTGGATTCGGGAATGAACACTGAAGCTTTCTTT. Its translation: CASSLDSGMNTEAFF.

This chain connects TRBV28 to TRBJ2-7; TRBD2 agrees at 10 bases. The germline CDR1 and CDR2 sequences are MDHEN and SYDVKM. This CDR3 has 15 residues. V shed 8 bases, J shed 4 bases, and the junction held 11 bases outside the gene matches. This CDR3 reads CASLQATSGVYEQYF. CDR3 coding DNA: TGTGCCAGCCTCCAAGCCACTAGCGGGGTTTACGAGCAGTACTTC.

The V and J genes are TRBV30 and TRBJ1-1; 11 nucleotides agree with TRBD1. Germline lookup yields CDR1 GTSNPN and CDR2 SVGIG (reference sequence). The CDR3 contains 14 residues. The ends lost 8 bases at V and 2 bases at J; junction bases unmatched: 7. The CDR3 loop is CAHAGTGGNTEAFF. In DNA, the CDR3 is TGTGCCCACGCCGGGACAGGGGGAAACACTGAAGCTTTCTTT.

This clone was found many times. V is TRBV4-2 and J is TRBJ2-5, with 11 nucleotides matching TRBD2. CDR1 is LGHNA, CDR2 YNFKEQ, per germline. The CDR3 is 19 residues long. V lost 4 bases, J lost 2 bases, and 15 bases stayed unmatched. The CDR3 region is CASSPRGSPSGRRQETQYF. The DNA for the CDR3 is TGTGCCAGCAGCCCCAGGGGGTCCCCTAGCGGGAGGAGACAAGAGACCCAGTACTTC.

The chain recombines TRBV20-1 with TRBJ1-2, with D uncertain. There are 10 residues in the CDR3. Trimming took off 6 bases at V and 6 bases at J, with 8 bases between the two ends. Germline V gene sequence: CDR1 DFQATT, CDR2 SNEGSKA (reference sequence). As DNA, the CDR3 is TGCAGTGCGAGGTCCCATGGCTACACCTTC. Amino acid sequence: CSARSHGYTF.

On this clone itself: At one end the junction does not follow the germline gene, possibly because of a read error. V usage is TRBV18 and J usage is TRBJ2-7; TRBD1 is a possible D gene (7 bases). Germline-derived CDR1 and CDR2 are KGHSH and LQKENI. The CDR3 is 14 amino acids. As DNA, the CDR3 is TGTGCCAGCTCGCCACAGGGGACTTCCTACGAGCAGTACTTC. It is translated as CASSPQGTSYEQYF.

The rearrangement links TRBV5-1 to TRBJ2-3; TRBD2 matches at 8 bases. The germline CDR1 and CDR2 sequences are SGHRS and YFSETQ. The CDR3 contains 16 residues. The V and J ends lost 3 bases and 2 bases, in that order; junction bases with no gene match: 8. The CDR3 region is CASSWNVAGSTDTQYF. Here the CDR3 DNA reads TGCGCCAGCAGCTGGAACGTAGCGGGATCCACAGATACGCAGTATTTT.

The rearrangement uses TRBV6-5 and TRBJ2-7; weak D call: TRBD2 (5 bases). The CDR3 consists of 13 residues. The V and J ends lost 6 bases and 0 bases respectively, with 9 bases between them. The germline CDR1 and CDR2 sequences are MNHEY and SVGAGI. CDR3 protein: CASRERYSYEQYF. Written as DNA, the CDR3 is TGTGCCAGCAGGGAGCGGTACTCCTACGAGCAGTACTTC.

The chain employs TRBV7-8 and TRBJ1-5, with 9 bases matching TRBD1. The length of the CDR3 is 15 residues. Germline CDR1 and CDR2: SGHVS and FQNEAQ. The junction had 6 bases not matched to a gene; V was cut back by 7 bases and J by 2 bases. The CDR3 DNA is TGTGCCAGCAACAACGACAGGGGGGGCAATCAGCCCCAGCATTTT. This gives the protein CASNNDRGGNQPQHF.